A selection of T cell receptor beta chains follows, all from one sample in a study of cytomegalovirus exposure and HLA in healthy donors. Measured with immunoSEQ multiplex PCR; TCRdb has only the in-frame clones, and not every one. Its table records 150,000 to 200,000 clones. Sequencing was done on a sample of PBMCs. These receptor sequences come from a woman in her fifties or sixties in good health and CMV-seronegative. Both conserved end residues are part of each CDR3. D genes are given only for firm matches.

v_call,j_call,d_call,cdr3_aa,cdr3_nt
TRBV6-6,TRBJ2-6,NA,CASRPGQAGANVLTF,TGTGCCAGCAGGCCAGGACAAGCTGGGGCCAACGTCCTGACTTTC
TRBV6-1,TRBJ1-4,NA,CASSESGLDEKLFF,TGTGCCAGCAGTGAATCAGGGTTGGATGAAAAACTGTTTTTT
TRBV6-6,TRBJ2-7,TRBD2,CASSSSGSGASYEQYF,TGTGCCAGCAGTTCCTCAGGTAGCGGGGCATCCTACGAGCAGTACTTC
TRBV7-2,TRBJ1-3,NA,CASSPSRVSGNTIYF,TGTGCCAGCAGCCCCAGCAGGGTCTCTGGAAACACCATATATTTT
TRBV5-1,TRBJ1-4,NA,CASSLGGLGEKLFF,TGCGCCAGCAGCTTGGGGGGGCTTGGGGAAAAACTGTTTTTT
TRBV7-9,TRBJ2-5,TRBD2,CASSLEVGREGETQYF,TGTGCCAGCAGCTTAGAGGTCGGCAGGGAGGGAGAGACCCAGTACTTC
TRBV5-8,TRBJ2-1,NA,CASSLRGNNEQFF,TGTGCCAGCAGCTTGCGAGGGAACAATGAGCAGTTCTTC
TRBV6-5,TRBJ2-7,NA,CASSYSQIPYEQYF,TGTGCCAGCAGTTACTCGCAGATACCCTACGAGCAGTACTTC
TRBV7-6,TRBJ2-3,TRBD1,CASSLYQGQGTDTQYF,TGTGCCAGCAGCTTATACCAGGGACAGGGAACAGATACGCAGTATTTT
TRBV27,TRBJ2-1,NA,CASSLHIASEQFF,TGTGCCAGCAGTTTACATATAGCGTCTGAGCAGTTCTTC
TRBV18,TRBJ2-7,NA,CASSPGLPQAPEQYF,TGTGCCAGCTCACCAGGGCTTCCGCAAGCCCCCGAGCAGTACTTC
TRBV6-5,TRBJ1-3,TRBD1,CASSYMTGGNTIYF,TGTGCCAGCAGTTACATGACAGGGGGTAACACCATATATTTT
TRBV4-3,TRBJ2-7,NA,CASSQDPPGGGDEQYF,TGCGCCAGCAGCCAAGACCCCCCTGGCGGAGGAGACGAGCAGTACTTC
TRBV7-3,TRBJ2-7,NA,CASSITGAYEQYF,TGTGCCAGCAGCATCACGGGAGCCTACGAGCAGTACTTC
TRBV2,TRBJ2-2,NA,CASMSGINTGELFF,TGTGCCAGCATGTCAGGGATTAACACCGGGGAGCTGTTTTTT
TRBV6-6,TRBJ2-2,NA,CASSYSKGQNTGELFF,TGTGCCAGCAGTTACTCGAAGGGACAGAACACCGGGGAGCTGTTTTTT
TRBV11-3,TRBJ2-1,NA,CASSPRHSGYNEQFF,TGTGCCAGCAGCCCTCGCCACTCGGGGTACAATGAGCAGTTCTTC
TRBV4-2,TRBJ1-2,NA,CASSQEGVDRTF,TGTGCCAGCAGCCAAGAAGGAGTAGACAGGACCTTC
TRBV6-5,TRBJ1-1,NA,CASSTWSPGTEAFF,TGTGCCAGCAGTACCTGGTCTCCGGGTACTGAAGCTTTCTTT
TRBV5-8,TRBJ1-1,TRBD1,CASNDFTGVLEAFF,TGTGCCAGCAACGATTTTACAGGGGTATTGGAAGCTTTCTTT
TRBV2,TRBJ2-7,TRBD1,CASSEGTGLTYEQYF,TGTGCCAGCAGTGAAGGGACAGGGTTAACCTACGAGCAGTACTTC
TRBV20-1,TRBJ1-3,NA,CSKLRGNTIYF,TGCAGCAAATTGCGAGGAAACACCATATATTTT
TRBV7-9,TRBJ2-5,TRBD2,CASSFGTKETQYF,TGTGCCAGCAGCTTCGGGACTAAAGAGACCCAGTACTTC